This T cell receptor beta chain was sequenced during a study of OX40 agonist ivuxolimab in advanced cancers. Background on the study: Three patients had partial responses: one hepatocellular carcinoma, two cutaneous melanoma. Findings and limits, study-wide: Patients with a partial response at 0.1-3.0 mg/kg had among the lowest clonal expansion.

In regard to this clone: Its cognate antigen is unknown.

This CDR3 spans 16 amino acids. The germline V gene encodes CDR1 SGHAT and CDR2 FQNNGV. V lost 3 bases to trimming and J lost 7 bases; unmatched junction nucleotides: 8. Autoimmune disease history or systemic immunosuppression meant exclusion. Measured with immunoSEQ multiplex PCR; TCRdb has only the in-frame clones, and not every one. Of approximately 33,000 clones in the sample, approximately 91% were seen once. V gene TRBV11-2 combines with J gene TRBJ2-1; 11 nucleotides line up with TRBD1. The TCR comes from an adult with an advanced solid tumor such as melanoma, head and neck, liver or kidney cancer. Sequencing used CD4+ or CD8+ T cells sorted from blood, obtained in a trial of the OX40 agonist ivuxolimab. The CDR3 loop is CASSFPGQGGRNEQFF. The DNA for the CDR3 is TGTGCCAGCAGCTTTCCGGGACAGGGGGGGCGAAATGAGCAGTTCTTC.